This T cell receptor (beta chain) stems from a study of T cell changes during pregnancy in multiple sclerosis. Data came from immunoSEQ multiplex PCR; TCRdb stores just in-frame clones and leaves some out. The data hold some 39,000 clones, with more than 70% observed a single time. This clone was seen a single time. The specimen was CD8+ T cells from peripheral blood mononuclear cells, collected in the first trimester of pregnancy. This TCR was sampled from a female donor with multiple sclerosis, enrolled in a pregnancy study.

CDR3 nucleotides: TGTGCCAGCAGTTTCTCAAGCGGGGGGGCCGGTGAGCAGTACTTC. Its protein is CASSFSSGGAGEQYF. The J gene is TRBJ2-7, the V gene TRBV27; TRBD2 agrees at 10 bases. The CDR3 has 15 amino acids. From germline, CDR1 is MNHEY and CDR2 SMNVEV (reference sequence). Trimming removed 3 bases from V and 7 bases from J; junction bases left unmatched: 9.